This TCR beta chain originates from a study of T cells after yellow fever vaccination. General observations from the study: The study re-detected most primary-vaccination clones after the booster (roughly 95% CD4, around 89% CD8). Though it reached lower strength, the secondary response hit its peak faster, day 5 versus 15.

Germline CDR1 is DFQATT and CDR2 is SNEGSKA (reference sequence). This CDR3 has 13 residues. The germline V and J ends were trimmed by 3 bases and 6 bases, with 12 bases remaining between them. TCRdb re-analysed the 5' RACE reads in MiXCR, keeping a single row per CDR3 protein. This table holds about 150,000 distinct CDR3 sequences, 5% to 8% found once. At least ten counts were recorded for this clonotype. Its antigen is not identified. Material: CD4+ T cells sorted from PBMCs, obtained 10 days after the yellow fever booster vaccination. This TCR was recovered from a young man who received the YFV17D yellow fever vaccine. The chain couples TRBV20-1 to TRBJ2-1; D possibly corresponds to TRBD1 (6 bases). CDR3: CSASEGVVNEQFF. In DNA, the CDR3 is TGCAGTGCTAGCGAGGGGGTGGTCAATGAGCAGTTCTTC.